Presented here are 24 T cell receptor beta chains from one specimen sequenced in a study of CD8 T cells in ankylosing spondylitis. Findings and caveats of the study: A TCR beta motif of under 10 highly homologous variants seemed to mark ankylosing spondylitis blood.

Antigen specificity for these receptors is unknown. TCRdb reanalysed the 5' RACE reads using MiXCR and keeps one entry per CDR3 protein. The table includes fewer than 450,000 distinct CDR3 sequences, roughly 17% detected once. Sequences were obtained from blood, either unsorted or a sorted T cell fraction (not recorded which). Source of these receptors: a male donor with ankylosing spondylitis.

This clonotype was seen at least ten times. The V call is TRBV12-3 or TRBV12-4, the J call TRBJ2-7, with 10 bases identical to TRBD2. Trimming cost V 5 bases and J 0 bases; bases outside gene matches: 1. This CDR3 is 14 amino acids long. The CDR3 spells CASSPSGSSYEQYF. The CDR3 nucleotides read TGTGCCAGCAGTCCTAGCGGGAGCTCCTACGAGCAGTACTTC.

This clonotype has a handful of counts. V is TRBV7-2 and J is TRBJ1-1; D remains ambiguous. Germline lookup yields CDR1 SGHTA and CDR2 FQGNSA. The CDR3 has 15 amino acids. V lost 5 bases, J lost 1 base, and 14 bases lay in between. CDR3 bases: TGTGCCAGCAGCCTCCGTGGGGTGGGGAACACTGAAGCTTTCTTT. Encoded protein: CASSLRGVGNTEAFF.

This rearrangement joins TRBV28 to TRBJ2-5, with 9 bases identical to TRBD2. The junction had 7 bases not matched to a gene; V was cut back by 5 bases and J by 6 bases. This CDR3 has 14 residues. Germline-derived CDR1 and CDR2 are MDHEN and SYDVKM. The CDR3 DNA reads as TGTGCCAGCAGTATTAGCGGGAGCGCGAAGACCCAGTACTTC. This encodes CASSISGSAKTQYF.

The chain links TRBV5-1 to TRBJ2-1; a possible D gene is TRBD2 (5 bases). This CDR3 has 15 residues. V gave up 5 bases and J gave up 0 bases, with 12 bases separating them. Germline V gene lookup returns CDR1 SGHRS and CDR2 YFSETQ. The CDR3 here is CASRGTGGSYNEQFF. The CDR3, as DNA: TGCGCCAGCAGGGGAACCGGAGGCTCCTACAATGAGCAGTTCTTC. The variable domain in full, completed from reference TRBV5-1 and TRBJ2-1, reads KAGVTQTPRYLIKTRGQQVTLSCSPISGHRSVSWYQQTPGQGLQFLFEYFSETQRNKGNFPGRFSGRQFSNSRSEMNVSTLELGDSALYLCASRGTGGSYNEQFFGPGTRLTVL.

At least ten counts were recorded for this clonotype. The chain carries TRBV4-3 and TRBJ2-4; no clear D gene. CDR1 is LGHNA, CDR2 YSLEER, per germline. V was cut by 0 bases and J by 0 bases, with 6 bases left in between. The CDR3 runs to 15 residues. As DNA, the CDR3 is TGCGCCAGCAGCCAAGACTACCAAGCCAAAAACATTCAGTACTTC. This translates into CASSQDYQAKNIQYF.

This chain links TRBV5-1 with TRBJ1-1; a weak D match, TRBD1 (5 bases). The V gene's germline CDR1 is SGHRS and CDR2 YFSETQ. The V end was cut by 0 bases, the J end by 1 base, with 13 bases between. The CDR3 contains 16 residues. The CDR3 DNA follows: TGCGCCAGCAGCTTGGCCGGGCGGGGGACGAACACTGAAGCTTTCTTT. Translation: CASSLAGRGTNTEAFF.

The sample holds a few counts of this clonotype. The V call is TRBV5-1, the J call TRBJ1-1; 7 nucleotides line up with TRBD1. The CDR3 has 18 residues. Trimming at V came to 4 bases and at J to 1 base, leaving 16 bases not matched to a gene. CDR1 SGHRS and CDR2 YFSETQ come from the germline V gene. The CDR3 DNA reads TGCGCCAGCAGCCCTGGGAGAGGGGGCGGGTTAGGGAACACTGAAGCTTTCTTT. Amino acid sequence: CASSPGRGGGLGNTEAFF.

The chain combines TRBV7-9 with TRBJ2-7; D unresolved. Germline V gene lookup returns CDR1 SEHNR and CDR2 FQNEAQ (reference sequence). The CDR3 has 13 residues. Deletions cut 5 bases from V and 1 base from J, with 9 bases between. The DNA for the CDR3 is TGTGCCAGCAGCCCTGCTCGATCCTACGAGCAGTACTTC. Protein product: CASSPARSYEQYF.

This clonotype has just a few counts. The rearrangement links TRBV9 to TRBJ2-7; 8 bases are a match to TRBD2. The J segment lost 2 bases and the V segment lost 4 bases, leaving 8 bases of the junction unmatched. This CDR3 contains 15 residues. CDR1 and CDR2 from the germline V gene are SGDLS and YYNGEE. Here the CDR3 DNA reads TGTGCCAGCAGCCCGTGGGGTAGCGGGGCCTACGAGCAGTACTTC. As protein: CASSPWGSGAYEQYF.

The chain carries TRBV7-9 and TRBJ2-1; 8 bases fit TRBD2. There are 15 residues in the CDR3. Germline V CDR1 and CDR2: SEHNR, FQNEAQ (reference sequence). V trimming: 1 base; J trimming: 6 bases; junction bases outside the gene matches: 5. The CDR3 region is CASSLGAGDSNEQFF. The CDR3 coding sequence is TGTGCCAGCAGCTTAGGAGCGGGAGACTCCAATGAGCAGTTCTTC.

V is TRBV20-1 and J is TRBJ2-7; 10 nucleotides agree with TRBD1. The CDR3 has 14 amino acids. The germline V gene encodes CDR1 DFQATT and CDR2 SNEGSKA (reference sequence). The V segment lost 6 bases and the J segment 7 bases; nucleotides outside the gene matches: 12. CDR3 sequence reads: CSATSWDRGWEQYF. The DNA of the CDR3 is TGCAGTGCCACCTCCTGGGACAGGGGATGGGAGCAGTACTTC.

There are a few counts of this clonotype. The CDR3 is CASSLIRGGRTDTQYF. The CDR3 region has the DNA TGCGCCAGCAGCTTGATTCGGGGGGGACGCACAGATACGCAGTATTTT. This chain joins TRBV5-1 and TRBJ2-3; 8 bases fit TRBD2. The CDR3 spans 16 residues. J was trimmed by 1 base and V by 1 base; bases with no gene match: 5. CDR1 is SGHRS and CDR2 is YFSETQ in the germline V gene.

The CDR3 is CATQHTLEVGELFF. As DNA, the CDR3 is TGTGCCACTCAACACACTCTGGAGGTCGGGGAGCTGTTTTTT. J is TRBJ2-2 and V is TRBV24-1; maybe TRBD2 (5 bases). Germline CDR1 and CDR2: KGHDR and SFDVKD. The CDR3 loop spans 14 amino acids. V lost 10 bases and J lost 7, with 18 bases in between.

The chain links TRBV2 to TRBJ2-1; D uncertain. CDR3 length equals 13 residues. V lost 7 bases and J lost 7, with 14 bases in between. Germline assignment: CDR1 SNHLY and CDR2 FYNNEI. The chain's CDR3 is CASNPLDPNEQFF. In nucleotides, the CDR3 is TGTGCCAGCAACCCTTTAGACCCGAATGAGCAGTTCTTC.

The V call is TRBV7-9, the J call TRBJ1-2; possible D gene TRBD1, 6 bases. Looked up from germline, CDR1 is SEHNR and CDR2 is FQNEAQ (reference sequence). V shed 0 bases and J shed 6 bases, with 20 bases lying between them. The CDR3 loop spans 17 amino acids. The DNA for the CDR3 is TGTGCCAGCAGCTTAGCTCCGGGGGCGGCTTCTTCTAATGGCTACACCTTC. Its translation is CASSLAPGAASSNGYTF.

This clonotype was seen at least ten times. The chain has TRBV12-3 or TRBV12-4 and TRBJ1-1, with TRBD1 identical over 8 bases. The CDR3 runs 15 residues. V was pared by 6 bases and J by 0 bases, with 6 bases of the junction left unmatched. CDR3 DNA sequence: TGTGCCAGCAGATCCGGACAGGGATTGAACACTGAAGCTTTCTTT. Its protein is CASRSGQGLNTEAFF.

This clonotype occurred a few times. This CDR3 is CASSSTSGGSYEQYF. As DNA, the CDR3 is TGTGCCAGCAGCTCGACTAGCGGGGGCTCCTACGAGCAGTACTTC. The J gene is TRBJ2-7, the V gene TRBV6-5; TRBD2 agrees at 12 bases. Per the germline V gene, CDR1 is MNHEY and CDR2 is SVGAGI. The CDR3 extends over 15 amino acids. With V trimmed by 6 bases and J by 0 bases, 3 bases remained unmatched.

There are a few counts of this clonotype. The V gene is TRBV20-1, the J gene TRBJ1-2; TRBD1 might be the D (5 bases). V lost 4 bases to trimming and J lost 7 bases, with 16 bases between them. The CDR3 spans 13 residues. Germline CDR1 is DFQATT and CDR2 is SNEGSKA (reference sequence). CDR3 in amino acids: CSAKAGGAGGYTF. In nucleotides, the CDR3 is TGCAGTGCTAAGGCAGGAGGGGCTGGTGGCTACACCTTC.

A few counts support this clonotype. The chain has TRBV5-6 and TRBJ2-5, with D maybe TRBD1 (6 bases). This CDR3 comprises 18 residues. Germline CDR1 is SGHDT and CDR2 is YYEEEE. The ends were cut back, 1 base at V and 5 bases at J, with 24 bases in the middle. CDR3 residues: CASSLRATGSQRTETQYF. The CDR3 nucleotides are TGTGCCAGCAGCTTGAGGGCAACAGGGTCACAAAGAACGGAGACCCAGTACTTC.

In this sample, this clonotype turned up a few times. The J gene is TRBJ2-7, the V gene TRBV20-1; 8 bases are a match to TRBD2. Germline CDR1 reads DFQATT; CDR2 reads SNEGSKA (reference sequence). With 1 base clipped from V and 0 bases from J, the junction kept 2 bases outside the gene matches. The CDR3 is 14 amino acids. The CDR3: CSARASGSSYEQYF. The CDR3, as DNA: TGCAGTGCTAGAGCCAGCGGGAGCTCCTACGAGCAGTACTTC.

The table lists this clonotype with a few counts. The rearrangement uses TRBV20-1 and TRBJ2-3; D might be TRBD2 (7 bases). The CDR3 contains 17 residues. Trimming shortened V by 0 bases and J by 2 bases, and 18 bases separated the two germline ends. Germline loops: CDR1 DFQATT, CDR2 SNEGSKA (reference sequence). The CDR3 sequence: CSARDRRGGGFTDTQYF. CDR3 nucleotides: TGCAGTGCTAGAGATAGGAGAGGGGGGGGGTTCACAGATACGCAGTATTTT.

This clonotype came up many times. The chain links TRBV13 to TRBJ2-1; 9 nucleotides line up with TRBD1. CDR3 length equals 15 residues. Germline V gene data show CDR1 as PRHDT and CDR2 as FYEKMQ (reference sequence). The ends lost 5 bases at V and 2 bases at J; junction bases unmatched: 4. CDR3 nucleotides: TGTGCCAGCAGCCGTGGACAGGGGACCTACAATGAGCAGTTCTTC. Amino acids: CASSRGQGTYNEQFF.

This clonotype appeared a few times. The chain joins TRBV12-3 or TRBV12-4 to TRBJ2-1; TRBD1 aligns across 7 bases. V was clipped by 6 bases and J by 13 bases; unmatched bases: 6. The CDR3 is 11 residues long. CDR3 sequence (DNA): TGTGCCAGCAGCCAGACAGGGATTCAGTTCTTC. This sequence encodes CASSQTGIQFF.

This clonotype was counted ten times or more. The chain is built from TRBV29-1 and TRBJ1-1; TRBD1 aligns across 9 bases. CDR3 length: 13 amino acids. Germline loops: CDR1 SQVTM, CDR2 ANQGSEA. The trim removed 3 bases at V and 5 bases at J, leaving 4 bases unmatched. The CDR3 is CSVDDRGITEAFF. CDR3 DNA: TGCAGCGTTGATGACAGGGGGATTACTGAAGCTTTCTTT.